This T cell receptor beta chain is drawn from a study of T cells in Graves' hyperthyroidism and ophthalmopathy. TCR beta CDR3 regions were amplified from RNA. First-round RT-PCR targeting the TCR CDR3 was performed with the HTBI primer set. Via MiXCR, TCRdb re-called the multiplex PCR reads, giving one row per CDR3 protein. Of 250,000 to 400,000 distinct CDR3 sequences in the sample, roughly an eighth were seen once. Germline CDR1 MDHEN, CDR2 SYDVKM. V trimming: 6 bases; J trimming: 3 bases; junction bases outside the gene matches: 4. CDR3 length: 13 residues. This clonotype was counted at least ten times.

This sequence was found in a woman in her forties with Graves' ophthalmopathy. What was sequenced was blood. The genes are TRBV28 and TRBJ1-2; 7 bases map to TRBD1. The CDR3, as DNA: TGTGCCAGCAGGACCGGGACAGACTATGGCTACACCTTC. Residues: CASRTGTDYGYTF.